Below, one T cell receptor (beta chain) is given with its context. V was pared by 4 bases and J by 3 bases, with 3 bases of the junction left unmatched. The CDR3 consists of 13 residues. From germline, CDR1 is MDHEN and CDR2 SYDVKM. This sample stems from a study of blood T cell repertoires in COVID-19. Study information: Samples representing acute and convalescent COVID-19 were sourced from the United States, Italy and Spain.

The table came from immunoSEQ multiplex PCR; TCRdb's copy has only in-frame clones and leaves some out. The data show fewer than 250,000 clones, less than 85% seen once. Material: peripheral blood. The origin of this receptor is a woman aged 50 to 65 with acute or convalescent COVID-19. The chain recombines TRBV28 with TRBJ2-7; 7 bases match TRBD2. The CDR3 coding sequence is TGTGCCAGCAGTTCGGGGGGTGGCTACGAGCAGTACTTC. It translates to CASSSGGGYEQYF.